This entry describes one TCR beta chain. The data originate from a study of blood T cell repertoires in COVID-19. In the study overall: Donors in the United States, Italy and Spain gave samples during acute or convalescent COVID-19. PBMCs, B-cell-depleted T cells, or T cells were the source of the cDNA or gDNA that made up the material.

As handled by the study authors: Quantification of nucleated cells was approximated via reference gene primer amplification. Only in-frame clones appear in the TCRdb table, and some are missing; sequencing was by immunoSEQ multiplex PCR. V, J and clone size are taken as reported in that table, and D and trimming were inferred from the DNA itself. In the table there are about 90,000 clones, 65% to 90% of which are singletons. V was clipped by 4 bases and J by 2 bases, with 12 bases between them. Germline values: CDR1 SQVTM, CDR2 ANQGSEA. CDR3 length equals 14 residues. Sequencing was carried out using peripheral blood. This chain connects TRBV29-1 to TRBJ1-3; D is ambiguous. This sequence was found in a man aged 80 or over with acute or convalescent COVID-19. This chain's CDR3 is CSVGEGGTGNTIYF. The CDR3 nucleotides are TGCAGCGTTGGGGAGGGTGGAACTGGAAACACCATATATTTT.